A single sample gave rise to the 25 T cell receptor beta chains below, sequenced in a study of OX40 agonist ivuxolimab in advanced cancers. Data came from immunoSEQ multiplex PCR; TCRdb stores just in-frame clones and leaves some out. The sample consists of about 61,000 clones, around 90% of them appearing once. The source material was CD4+ or CD8+ T cells sorted from blood, sampled in a trial of the OX40 agonist ivuxolimab. Source of these receptors: an adult with an advanced solid tumor such as melanoma, head and neck, liver or kidney cancer.

This clone was detected a few times. The chain links TRBV7-8 to TRBJ2-2; TRBD1 is a possible D gene (6 bases). Trimming took 5 bases from V and 4 from J, leaving 14 bases between them. The CDR3 loop spans 15 amino acids. Germline CDR1 is SGHVS and CDR2 is FQNEAQ. As DNA, the CDR3 is TGTGCCAGCAGCCCGGACAGTTCCACCACCGGGGAGCTGTTTTTT. Its protein product is CASSPDSSTTGELFF. Filled out from reference TRBV7-8 and TRBJ2-2, the complete variable domain reads GAGVSQSPRYKVAKRGQDVALRCDPISGHVSLFWYQQALGQGPEFLTYFQNEAQLDKSGLPSDRFFAERPEGSVSTLKIQRTQQEDSAVYLCASSPDSSTTGELFFGEGSRLTVL.

The chain uses TRBV10-3 and TRBJ2-1; TRBD1 aligns across 7 bases. Germline CDR1 and CDR2: ENHRY and SYGVKD. V lost 5 bases and J lost 5; bases outside the gene matches: 9. The CDR3 spans 15 residues. Here the CDR3 DNA reads TGTGCCATCAGTACCGGGACAGACGTTAACAATGAGCAGTTCTTC. This gives the protein CAISTGTDVNNEQFF.

The chain links TRBV28 to TRBJ2-7; 9 nucleotides match TRBD1. CDR3 length: 12 amino acids. Trimming took 7 bases from V and 10 from J; bases not matched to a gene: 8. Germline V gene data show CDR1 as MDHEN and CDR2 as SYDVKM. This CDR3 reads CASNLGTGKQYF. The CDR3 bases are TGTGCCAGCAACCTCGGGACAGGGAAACAGTACTTC.

The CDR3 is CASDKGGWTYEQYF. Here the CDR3 DNA reads TGTGCCAGCGATAAGGGGGGTTGGACCTACGAGCAGTACTTC. This chain connects TRBV7-9 to TRBJ2-7, with D possibly being TRBD1 or TRBD2 (6 bases each). Germline V gene data show CDR1 as SEHNR and CDR2 as FQNEAQ (reference sequence). This CDR3 is 14 amino acids long. V was pared by 8 bases and J by 2 bases, with 16 bases between.

The chain recombines TRBV28 with TRBJ1-5, with 9 bases identical to TRBD1. The CDR3 contains 16 residues. Looked up from germline, CDR1 is MDHEN and CDR2 is SYDVKM. The J segment lost 0 bases and the V segment lost 7 bases, leaving 7 bases of the junction unmatched. The CDR3 DNA sequence: TGTGCCAGCACCAGGGACAGGGACTATAGCAATCAGCCCCAGCATTTT. This sequence encodes CASTRDRDYSNQPQHF.

This rearrangement joins TRBV19 to TRBJ2-7, with D unclear. V lost 4 bases to trimming and J lost 3 bases, with 10 bases between them. The CDR3 is 13 amino acids. Germline CDR1 is LNHDA and CDR2 is SQIVND (reference sequence). CDR3 residues: CASSSQKNYEQYF. As DNA, the CDR3 is TGTGCCAGTAGTAGCCAGAAAAACTACGAGCAGTACTTC.

The chain carries TRBV27 and TRBJ1-5; D remains ambiguous. The CDR3 runs to 14 residues. Germline V gives CDR1 MNHEY, CDR2 SMNVEV (reference sequence). Trimming stripped 6 bases from V and 1 base from J, with 10 bases between. The CDR3 is CASSYVGSNQPQHF. CDR3 nucleotide sequence: TGTGCCAGCAGCTACGTGGGGAGCAATCAGCCCCAGCATTTT.

The gene calls are TRBV5-1 and TRBJ1-2; TRBD1 matches at 9 bases. The CDR3 length is 15 residues. CDR1 is SGHRS, CDR2 YFSETQ, per germline. V shed 1 base and J 6 bases; nucleotides not matched to a gene: 7. CDR3 region: CASSLQGQGGDGYTF. CDR3 in DNA: TGCGCCAGCAGCTTGCAGGGACAGGGAGGCGATGGCTACACCTTC.

V usage is TRBV7-6 and J usage is TRBJ2-2; D is unresolved. The V gene lost 1 base and the J gene lost 2 bases, with 2 bases spanning the gap. CDR3 length: 13 residues. Germline V gives CDR1 SGHVS, CDR2 FNYEAQ. CDR3 sequence (DNA): TGTGCCAGCAGCTTAGATAACACCGGGGAGCTGTTTTTT. This translates into CASSLDNTGELFF.

The chain employs TRBV6-5 and TRBJ2-7, with 7 bases lining up with TRBD2. J was trimmed by 0 bases and V by 7 bases; bases with no gene match: 9. The germline V gene encodes CDR1 MNHEY and CDR2 SVGAGI. This CDR3 is 15 amino acids long. The CDR3 here is CASNPYRDYSYEQYF. CDR3 nucleotides: TGTGCCAGCAATCCCTACCGGGACTACTCCTACGAGCAGTACTTC.

The J gene is TRBJ2-7, the V gene TRBV7-2; 7 nucleotides agree with TRBD2. Germline-derived CDR1 and CDR2 are SGHTA and FQGNSA. The ends lost 1 base at V and 2 bases at J; junction bases unmatched: 8. This CDR3 is 16 amino acids long. The CDR3 is CASSLVASGGPYEQYF. The DNA for the CDR3 is TGTGCCAGCAGCTTAGTTGCTAGCGGAGGCCCCTACGAGCAGTACTTC.

The genes are TRBV7-2 and TRBJ2-2, with unresolved D. Germline V gene data show CDR1 as SGHTA and CDR2 as FQGNSA. The CDR3 has 14 amino acids. Trimming pared 0 bases from V and 6 bases from J, leaving 8 bases between. CDR3 nucleotides: TGTGCCAGCAGCTTAGCCCTGATATCCGGGGAGCTGTTTTTT. Translating gives CASSLALISGELFF.

This chain links TRBV19 with TRBJ1-5; D is undetermined. Trimming shortened V by 7 bases and J by 0 bases, and 13 bases separated the two germline ends. Per the germline V gene, CDR1 is LNHDA and CDR2 is SQIVND (reference sequence). This CDR3 has 15 amino acids. The CDR3 loop reads CASKRETPSNQPQHF. CDR3 nucleotide sequence: TGTGCCAGTAAGAGGGAGACACCTAGCAATCAGCCCCAGCATTTT. Full variable domain (remainder filled in from reference TRBV19 and TRBJ1-5): DGGITQSPKYLFRKEGQNVTLSCEQNLNHDAMYWYRQDPGQGLRLIYYSQIVNDFQKGDIAEGYSVSREKKESFPLTVTSAQKNPTAFYLCASKRETPSNQPQHFGDGTRLSIL.

This rearrangement joins TRBV7-6 to TRBJ2-5; 7 nucleotides align to TRBD1. The V and J ends lost 1 base and 4 bases, in that order; junction bases with no gene match: 0. The length of the CDR3 is 13 residues. Germline CDR1 SGHVS, CDR2 FNYEAQ. CDR3 residues: CASSLGQGETQYF. For the CDR3, the DNA is TGTGCCAGCAGCTTAGGACAGGGAGAGACCCAGTACTTC. Using reference TRBV7-6 and TRBJ2-5 for the parts outside the CDR3, the full variable domain is GAGVSQSPRYKVTKRGQDVALRCDPISGHVSLYWYRQALGQGPEFLTYFNYEAQQDKSGLPNDRFSAERPEGSISTLTIQRTEQRDSAMYRCASSLGQGETQYFGPGTRLLVL.

This sequence joins TRBV28 and TRBJ1-1, with D tentatively TRBD1 (5 bases). The CDR3 loop spans 14 amino acids. Between the trimmed V and J ends, which lost 6 bases and 4 bases, there was a span of 15 bases. CDR1 and CDR2 from the germline V gene are MDHEN and SYDVKM. DNA of the CDR3: TGTGCCAGCAGCCCTGTCCGGGGGGGCACTGAAGCTTTCTTT. As protein: CASSPVRGGTEAFF.

The chain employs TRBV27 and TRBJ1-1; D is perhaps TRBD1 (5 bases). CDR1 MNHEY and CDR2 SMNVEV come from the germline V gene (reference sequence). The CDR3 is 13 residues long. Trimming removed 4 bases at V and 0 bases at J, with 6 bases between. The DNA of the CDR3 is TGTGCCAGCAGTTCGACAGTGAACACTGAAGCTTTCTTT. It codes for CASSSTVNTEAFF.

The chain joins TRBV7-7 to TRBJ2-5; no definite D call. CDR1 and CDR2 from the germline V gene are SSHAT and FNYEAQ (reference sequence). This CDR3 is built from 13 residues. V was clipped by 0 bases and J by 7 bases, with 9 bases between them. The CDR3, as DNA: TGTGCCAGCAGCTTAGCCTTGTCCGGGACCCAGTACTTC. Translated, it gives CASSLALSGTQYF.

This rearrangement joins TRBV28 to TRBJ1-5; 10 bases map to TRBD1. CDR3 length: 19 residues. V shed 5 bases, J shed 2 bases, and the junction held 15 bases outside the gene matches. CDR1 and CDR2 from the germline V gene are MDHEN and SYDVKM. CDR3 amino acids: CASSVNGGQGRVGNQPQHF. CDR3 nucleotides: TGTGCCAGCAGTGTAAACGGGGGACAGGGGAGGGTTGGCAATCAGCCCCAGCATTTT.

The genes are TRBV19 and TRBJ1-2; D is possibly TRBD1 (6 bases). The V and J ends lost 9 bases and 13 bases respectively, with 27 bases between them. CDR1 is LNHDA and CDR2 is SQIVND in the germline V gene (reference sequence). This CDR3 is built from 14 residues. The CDR3 reads CARTGPTLAPRPTF. The CDR3 DNA reads as TGTGCCAGAACAGGGCCCACTCTAGCCCCGCGTCCCACCTTC.

This chain links TRBV30 with TRBJ2-6, with 7 nucleotides matching TRBD2. After removal of 4 bases from V and 2 bases from J, the junction contained 8 bases not matched to a gene. The germline gives CDR1 GTSNPN, CDR2 SVGIG (reference sequence). The CDR3 totals 16 residues. The DNA for the CDR3 is TGTGCCTGGATCGGGAGGTTTTTAGCTGGGGCCAACGTCCTGACTTTC. Amino acids: CAWIGRFLAGANVLTF.

The chain is built from TRBV19 and TRBJ1-1; D is unclear. The CDR3 covers 14 residues. The germline V gene has CDR1 LNHDA and CDR2 SQIVND (reference sequence). V was pared by 7 bases and J by 0 bases, with 12 bases between. The CDR3 loop reads CASTWAGMNTEAFF. The CDR3 bases are TGTGCCAGTACCTGGGCAGGTATGAACACTGAAGCTTTCTTT.

V is TRBV7-9 and J is TRBJ2-5, with 7 bases lining up with TRBD2. Germline V CDR1 and CDR2: SEHNR, FQNEAQ (reference sequence). Trimming removed 5 bases from V and 3 bases from J; junction bases left unmatched: 12. This CDR3 spans 16 amino acids. This CDR3 reads CASSRSGTVIEETQYF. DNA for the CDR3: TGTGCCAGCAGCCGAAGCGGGACTGTAATCGAAGAGACCCAGTACTTC.

This chain connects TRBV30 to TRBJ1-3, with D hard to call. There are 14 residues in the CDR3. Trimming stripped 4 bases from V and 0 bases from J, with 10 bases between. CDR1 and CDR2 from the germline V gene are GTSNPN and SVGIG (reference sequence). The CDR3 loop reads CAWTGRISGNTIYF. In DNA form, the CDR3 reads TGTGCCTGGACCGGACGAATCTCTGGAAACACCATATATTTT.

This clone was counted a single time. V gene TRBV7-9 combines with J gene TRBJ1-3; a possible D gene is TRBD1 (6 bases). Germline assignment: CDR1 SEHNR and CDR2 FQNEAQ (reference sequence). Trimming left V 3 bases short and J 8 bases short, with 17 bases between. The CDR3 loop spans 15 amino acids. The chain's CDR3 is CASSFAGHGRDTIYF. The CDR3 DNA is TGTGCCAGCAGCTTCGCGGGACACGGCCGGGACACCATATATTTT. The variable domain in full, completed from reference TRBV7-9 and TRBJ1-3, reads DTGVSQNPRHKITKRGQNVTFRCDPISEHNRLYWYRQTLGQGPEFLTYFQNEAQLEKSRLLSDRFSAERPKGSFSTLEIQRTEQGDSAMYLCASSFAGHGRDTIYFGEGSWLTVV.

The chain employs TRBV30 and TRBJ2-7; D assignment may be TRBD1 or TRBD2 (5 bases each). Between the trimmed V and J ends, which lost 2 bases and 3 bases, there was a span of 8 bases. Germline CDR1 reads GTSNPN; CDR2 reads SVGIG (reference sequence). CDR3 size: 12 residues. The CDR3 DNA is TGTGCCTGGAGTCCAGGGAGCTACGAGCAGTACTTC. Protein: CAWSPGSYEQYF.